Listed here is a single T cell receptor (beta chain). Its antigen is still unknown. Base qualities were left out, and no much larger clone turns up one base away. The collaborating institutions used their own protocols to collect whole blood in K2EDTA tubes. For TCRbeta analysis, collaborators shipped samples in one of three forms: frozen whole blood, isolated PBMCs, or DNA extracted from either of those sample types. The CDR3 spans 12 residues, from the cysteine through the phenylalanine. Just the 36-base CDR3 DNA is kept, in frame starting at base 1. Reading the germline V gene gives CDR1 SQVTM and CDR2 ANQGSEA. V ends up 4 bases short and J 1 base short, with an unmatched junction base count of 1. The immunoSEQ Assay, a bias-controlled multiplex PCR, was used to amplify TCRbeta CDR3 regions from genomic DNA. The source study handled its data this way. Nucleated cell counts per sample were estimated from amplification of reference gene primers within the assay. Sequence reads were collapsed and filtered to measure the absolute abundance of every unique TCRbeta CDR3 rearrangement. Productive Simpson clonality was computed per sample as the square root of Simpson's diversity index over productive rearrangements. TCRdb re-hosts the immuneACCESS table, in-frame sequences only. Its copies lack some clones; in the studies checked, an unresolved V gene accounts for under half of them, and the cause for the rest is not known. V and J calls plus clone size are reproduced from that table; the DNA served to infer D and trimming. Present in this sample are more than 95,000 clones, less than 90% of which were seen just once. Roughly 5.3% of the sample comes from the top ten.

This sample is part of a study of blood T cell repertoires in COVID-19 (dated by TCRdb to 2020 to 2021). For context, the study as a whole: The collaborator samples originated in the United States, Italy and Spain and spanned the acute and convalescent phases of COVID-19. The prospective study material was composed of cDNA or gDNA derived from T cells, B-cell-depleted T cells, or PBMCs. The dataset comprised deeply sampled blood TCRbeta repertoires from subjects exposed to, actively infected with, or recovered from COVID-19. The repertoires were made available in a free public database intended to serve as a resource for research on the immune response to SARS-CoV-2. The samples were drawn from two sources: the first 160 participants of the ongoing ImmuneRACE study, and over 1,000 subjects contributed by 6 global collaborators. The sample metadata nearly always contained a de-identified subject ID, COVID-19 status, age in years and sex. Where available, HLA class I and class II types were taken from metadata supplied by the sample provider and were not determined by assay-based typing.

The paper's findings and limits, for the study overall: The quantity of clinical and demographic metadata differed by source and by participant and was supplied without curation.

This clonotype originated in a human donor in a cohort sampled during active COVID-19. Sequenced material: peripheral blood. Rearrangement joined TRBV29-1 to TRBJ2-7; 7 bases in the junction line up with TRBD1. DNA sequence: TGCAGCGTTGGACAGGGTTCCTACGAGCAGTACTTC. Translated, it gives CSVGQGSYEQYF.